This entry features one T cell receptor beta chain sequence. This clonotype was counted ten times or more. This clone's antigen is unknown. Base quality data are lacking; no much larger clone is found one base away. Libraries were built with PCR. The sequencer was an Illumina HiSeq 2500. To normalize quantification of the TCRbeta repertoire, the TCR libraries were built with molecular barcoding that relied on unique molecular identifiers. TCRdb reran the public reads through fastp at Q25 and MiXCR, keeping productive beta chains. Rows with a matching CDR3 protein are joined into one entry that keeps the most common DNA and genes. This sample holds 55,000 to 85,000 distinct CDR3 sequences; approximately 10% were observed only once. Together, the top ten hold around 14% of the sample. The treatment or condition label here, explained by the study, means: allogeneic hematopoietic cell transplantation with graft depleted of TCRalphabeta T cells and CD19 B cells. The children who served as transplant recipients had been given grafts of TCRalphabeta/CD19-depleted allogeneic hematopoietic cells.

CDR3 length: 13 amino acids, cysteine to phenylalanine. Here the CDR3 DNA is all that survives: 39 bases in frame from base 1. CDR1 and CDR2, per the germline V gene, are SNHLY and FYNNEI. Trimming at the junction amounts to 8 bases on V and 0 bases on J, and the germline ends lie 8 bases apart. This sample was included in a study of T-cell reconstitution after alpha-beta-depleted transplantation in children (dated by TCRdb to 2016 to 2018). About the full investigation: T-cell immune reconstitution after TCRalphabeta/CD19-depleted allogeneic hematopoietic cell transplantation in children was quantitatively tracked in the study by means of TCR repertoire profiling. Study-wide conclusions, independent of this receptor: The apparently early recovery of alphabetaT-cell counts about two months after transplant reportedly depended on only several hundred rapidly expanded clones that came from non-depleted graft cells. The frequencies of hyperexpanded clones fell over the following months, and after one year, T-cell counts and TCRbeta diversity were mostly attributed to newly produced T cells. In some patients, the high TCRbeta diversity seen at day 60 was put down to recipient T cells and intrathymic progenitors that had survived conditioning.

The TCR was taken from a boy aged 5-17 years with acute myeloid leukemia, due to receive a stem cell transplant. This sample comprised PBMCs, obtained before TCRalphabeta/CD19-depleted stem cell transplant. The chain uses TRBV2 and TRBJ2-4; tentative D gene TRBD1, with 5 bases matching. The CDR3 has the sequence CASADTAKNIQYF. The DNA is as follows: TGTGCCAGCGCGGACACAGCCAAAAACATTCAGTACTTC.